The 23 T cell receptor beta chains presented below share a single source sample, sequenced in a study of blood T cell repertoires in COVID-19. Some clones are missing from TCRdb's copy, which holds only in-frame ones; the method was immunoSEQ multiplex PCR. Of 20,000 to 25,000 clones in the sample, about nine tenths were seen once. The specimen was peripheral blood. The receptor source for this set is a human donor in a cohort sampled during active COVID-19.

V usage is TRBV7-3 and J usage is TRBJ2-2; 8 bases map to TRBD2. CDR1 and CDR2 (germline): SGHTA, FQGTGA. The length of the CDR3 is 20 residues. The junction had 15 bases not matched to a gene; V was cut back by 1 base and J by 2 bases. CDR3 sequence reads: CASSLKAREGAGGNTGELFF. The CDR3, as DNA: TGTGCCAGCAGCTTAAAAGCCCGCGAAGGGGCGGGGGGCAACACCGGGGAGCTGTTTTTT.

This chain connects TRBV7-6 to TRBJ2-5; 10 nucleotides line up with TRBD2. The V gene end was trimmed by 0 bases and the J gene end by 3 bases; junction bases not matched to a gene: 4. The germline CDR1 and CDR2 sequences are SGHVS and FNYEAQ. This CDR3 comprises 16 residues. The CDR3 DNA reads as TGTGCCAGCAGCTTAGCCGGGACTAGCGTTAAAGAGACCCAGTACTTC. The encoded protein is CASSLAGTSVKETQYF.

The chain uses TRBV5-4 and TRBJ2-3; perhaps TRBD1 as D (5 bases). The CDR3 loop spans 16 amino acids. Looked up from germline, CDR1 is SGHNT and CDR2 is YYREEE (reference sequence). Between the trimmed V and J ends, which lost 6 bases and 3 bases, there was a span of 20 bases. In nucleotides, the CDR3 is TGTGCCAGCACCGTGTTCGGCAGGGTGGGGACAGATACGCAGTATTTT. Translated: CASTVFGRVGTDTQYF. The entire variable domain, with the rest obtained from reference TRBV5-4 and TRBJ2-3, is as follows: ETGVTQSPTHLIKTRGQQVTLRCSSQSGHNTVSWYQQALGQGPQFIFQYYREEENGRGNFPPRFSGLQFPNYSSELNVNALELDDSALYLCASTVFGRVGTDTQYFGPGTRLTVL.

The V and J genes are TRBV12-3 or TRBV12-4 and TRBJ2-6; a possible D gene is TRBD2 (5 bases). This CDR3 contains 13 residues. The germline V and J ends were trimmed by 8 bases and 2 bases, with 7 bases remaining between them. The DNA of the CDR3 is TGTGCCAGCCGGGGAACTGGGGCCAACGTCCTGACTTTC. Translated: CASRGTGANVLTF.

This chain joins TRBV27 and TRBJ2-2; 11 positions agree with TRBD1. Germline V CDR1 and CDR2: MNHEY, SMNVEV (reference sequence). The CDR3 length is 15 residues. Trimming removed 3 bases from V and 6 bases from J; junction bases left unmatched: 3. CDR3 sequence: CASSLSGQGAGELFF. In nucleotides, the CDR3 is TGTGCCAGCAGTTTGTCGGGACAGGGGGCCGGGGAGCTGTTTTTT.

The chain employs TRBV30 and TRBJ2-7; 7 bases agree with TRBD1. Germline trimming cut 5 bases from V and 5 bases from J; bases unmatched to any gene: 6. Per germline, CDR1 GTSNPN and CDR2 SVGIG (reference sequence). The CDR3 spans 12 residues. The chain's CDR3 is CAWSTGLDEQYF. CDR3 in DNA: TGTGCCTGGTCGACAGGGTTGGACGAGCAGTACTTC.

V is TRBV5-6 and J is TRBJ1-2; D is unclear. This CDR3 has 12 residues. Between the trimmed V and J ends, which lost 0 bases and 5 bases, there was a span of 5 bases. The germline CDR1 and CDR2 sequences are SGHDT and YYEEEE. The CDR3 region is CASSLAGYGYTF. The CDR3 DNA sequence: TGTGCCAGCAGCTTGGCGGGATATGGCTACACCTTC.

The chain recombines TRBV7-2 with TRBJ2-3; D might be TRBD1 (5 bases). This CDR3 has 15 amino acids. Trimming shortened V by 2 bases and J by 0 bases, and 9 bases separated the two germline ends. Germline V lookup: CDR1 SGHTA, CDR2 FQGNSA. The CDR3 sequence is CASSLRRGSTDTQYF. Here the CDR3 DNA reads TGTGCCAGCAGCTTAAGAAGGGGCAGCACAGATACGCAGTATTTT.

This clone was seen only once. The chain is built from TRBV11-2 and TRBJ2-1, with 11 bases matching TRBD2. CDR3 length equals 16 residues. V lost 2 bases to trimming and J lost 3 bases; unmatched junction nucleotides: 3. Per the germline V gene, CDR1 is SGHAT and CDR2 is FQNNGV. CDR3 nucleotides: TGTGCCAGCAGCTTAACTAGCGGGGGTTTCTACAATGAGCAGTTCTTC. It translates to CASSLTSGGFYNEQFF.

In its sample, this clone was seen once. The chain is built from TRBV4-2 and TRBJ1-4; D remains unclear. Germline-derived CDR1 and CDR2 are LGHNA and YNFKEQ. Between the trimmed V and J ends, which lost 4 bases and 0 bases, there was a span of 3 bases. The CDR3 sequence is 13 residues long. The CDR3 DNA follows: TGTGCCAGCAGCCCTGCAACTAATGAAAAACTGTTTTTT. As protein: CASSPATNEKLFF.

This rearrangement joins TRBV11-2 to TRBJ2-5; TRBD1 aligns across 8 bases. J was trimmed by 5 bases and V by 1 base; bases with no gene match: 3. The CDR3 is 14 residues long. CDR1 and CDR2 (germline): SGHAT, FQNNGV. The CDR3 here is CASSLAGGGETQYF. CDR3 bases: TGTGCCAGCAGCTTAGCAGGGGGCGGGGAGACCCAGTACTTC. Complete variable domain (other parts from reference TRBV11-2 and TRBJ2-5): EAGVAQSPRYKIIEKRQSVAFWCNPISGHATLYWYQQILGQGPKLLIQFQNNGVVDDSQLPKDRFSAERLKGVDSTLKIQPAKLEDSAVYLCASSLAGGGETQYFGPGTRLLVL.

The J gene is TRBJ1-5, the V gene TRBV6-4, with TRBD1 as a possible D gene (5 bases). This CDR3 is built from 14 residues. The germline CDR1 and CDR2 sequences are MRHNA and SNTAGT. The ends were cut back, 4 bases at V and 4 bases at J, with 11 bases in the middle. Here the CDR3 reads CASSVSGGNQPQHF. The CDR3 DNA reads as TGTGCCAGCAGTGTATCGGGGGGAAATCAGCCCCAGCATTTT.

This chain uses TRBV27 with TRBJ2-6; D gene uncertain. V was cut by 6 bases and J by 1 base, with 4 bases left in between. Per germline, CDR1 MNHEY and CDR2 SMNVEV (reference sequence). This CDR3 contains 13 residues. CDR3: CASSPSGANVLTF. In DNA form, the CDR3 reads TGTGCCAGCAGCCCTTCTGGGGCCAACGTCCTGACTTTC.

V and J are TRBV9 and TRBJ2-1; D might be TRBD1 (6 bases). The germline V and J ends were trimmed by 2 bases and 2 bases, with 17 bases remaining between them. CDR1 is SGDLS and CDR2 is YYNGEE in the germline V gene. There are 17 residues in the CDR3. The CDR3 loop is CASSVEQGFGAYNEQFF. CDR3 bases: TGTGCCAGCAGCGTTGAACAGGGTTTCGGCGCCTACAATGAGCAGTTCTTC. The full variable domain, with the rest looked up from reference TRBV9 and TRBJ2-1, is DSGVTQTPKHLITATGQRVTLRCSPRSGDLSVYWYQQSLDQGLQFLIQYYNGEERAKGNILERFSAQQFPDLHSELNLSSLELGDSALYFCASSVEQGFGAYNEQFFGPGTRLTVL.

The chain is built from TRBV7-9 and TRBJ1-5; possible D gene TRBD1, 6 bases. The CDR3 contains 13 residues. Trimming stripped 2 bases from V and 4 bases from J, with 6 bases between. CDR1 and CDR2 (germline): SEHNR, FQNEAQ (reference sequence). This chain's CDR3 is CASSLTGNQPQHF. The CDR3 nucleotides are TGTGCCAGCAGCTTAACAGGGAATCAGCCCCAGCATTTT.

The J gene is TRBJ1-1, the V gene TRBV5-4, with D perhaps TRBD1 (5 bases). V lost 1 base and J 0 bases, leaving 7 bases between the germline ends. There are 14 residues in the CDR3. Germline CDR1 SGHNT, CDR2 YYREEE (reference sequence). Written as DNA, the CDR3 is TGTGCCAGCAGCTTGAGGGGCATGAACACTGAAGCTTTCTTT. It is translated as CASSLRGMNTEAFF.

The V and J genes are TRBV27 and TRBJ2-7; 7 bases match TRBD1. There are 15 residues in the CDR3. V trimming: 5 bases; J trimming: 0 bases; junction bases outside the gene matches: 7. Per the germline V gene, CDR1 is MNHEY and CDR2 is SMNVEV (reference sequence). The CDR3 region has the DNA TGTGCCAGCAGTACCACAGGGGTACTCTCCTACGAGCAGTACTTC. Its protein is CASSTTGVLSYEQYF.

The chain links TRBV30 to TRBJ1-2, with D maybe TRBD1 (6 bases). This CDR3 spans 13 amino acids. V gave up 5 bases and J gave up 2 bases, with 12 bases separating them. CDR1 GTSNPN and CDR2 SVGIG come from the germline V gene (reference sequence). Written as DNA, the CDR3 is TGTGCCTGGTACCCGACAGGAAACTATGGCTACACCTTC. Its translation is CAWYPTGNYGYTF.

This chain joins TRBV5-1 and TRBJ2-5; 11 bases are a match to TRBD2. V trimming: 2 bases; J trimming: 11 bases; junction bases outside the gene matches: 14. The CDR3 covers 16 residues. The germline gives CDR1 SGHRS, CDR2 YFSETQ. This CDR3 is CASSFRGLAGRSLQYF. In DNA, the CDR3 is TGCGCCAGCAGCTTCCGCGGACTAGCGGGCCGTTCGTTGCAGTACTTC. Filled out from reference TRBV5-1 and TRBJ2-5, the complete variable domain reads KAGVTQTPRYLIKTRGQQVTLSCSPISGHRSVSWYQQTPGQGLQFLFEYFSETQRNKGNFPGRFSGRQFSNSRSEMNVSTLELGDSALYLCASSFRGLAGRSLQYFGPGTRLLVL.

The CDR3 DNA reads as TGTGCCAGCGGTCCCGGGGGGGGTAACTACGAGCAGTACTTC. As protein: CASGPGGGNYEQYF. The chain joins TRBV11-3 to TRBJ2-7, with 8 bases matching TRBD2. This CDR3 comprises 14 residues. CDR1 is SGHNT and CDR2 is YENEEA in the germline V gene. V lost 8 bases, J lost 3 bases, and 9 bases stayed unmatched.

This clone was seen a few times. The J gene is TRBJ2-7, the V gene TRBV7-8, with TRBD2 as a possible D gene (6 bases). The CDR3 runs 15 residues. CDR1 is SGHVS, CDR2 FQNEAQ, per germline. The ends were cut back, 1 base at V and 8 bases at J, with 18 bases in the middle. DNA for the CDR3: TGTGCCAGCAGCTTAGGCCCGCGGGGCGTGGGGAAGCAGTACTTC. Protein: CASSLGPRGVGKQYF.

This chain links TRBV11-2 with TRBJ1-4; tentatively, D is TRBD1 (6 bases). The CDR3 totals 16 residues. The V end lost 5 bases, the J end lost 7 bases, and 20 bases lay between the germline ends. Germline loops: CDR1 SGHAT, CDR2 FQNNGV. The CDR3 region has the DNA TGTGCCAGCAGCCACGGACAGCTAAATTCGGGTGAAAAACTGTTTTTT. Amino acids: CASSHGQLNSGEKLFF. Variable domain in full (rest from reference TRBV11-2 and TRBJ1-4): EAGVAQSPRYKIIEKRQSVAFWCNPISGHATLYWYQQILGQGPKLLIQFQNNGVVDDSQLPKDRFSAERLKGVDSTLKIQPAKLEDSAVYLCASSHGQLNSGEKLFFGSGTQLSVL.

The V gene is TRBV18, the J gene TRBJ2-2, with TRBD1 as a possible D gene (5 bases). With 6 bases removed from V and 0 bases from J, the gap between germline ends came to 14 bases. The CDR3 has 16 amino acids. The germline CDR1 and CDR2 sequences are KGHSH and LQKENI. CDR3 coding DNA: TGTGCCAGCTCTTCCCAGGGTAGTACGAACACCGGGGAGCTGTTTTTT. It codes for CASSSQGSTNTGELFF.